This T cell receptor (beta chain) derives from a study of OX40 agonist ivuxolimab in advanced cancers. Study-level findings and limits: Certain nonresponding patients likewise had low normalized T-cell clonal expansion.

Clones were sequenced by immunoSEQ multiplex PCR, and TCRdb holds only the in-frame ones, with some missing. The profile shows about 150,000 clones, around 94% of them singletons. With respect to this clone: Its antigen is undetermined.

Germline V gives CDR1 SQVTM, CDR2 ANQGSEA. V shed 8 bases and J shed 2 bases, with 14 bases lying between them. The CDR3 covers 13 residues. The chain employs TRBV29-1 and TRBJ2-3; either TRBD1 or TRBD2 may fit D (5 bases each). Sequences were derived from CD4+ or CD8+ T cells sorted from blood, sampled in a trial of the OX40 agonist ivuxolimab. The TCR was taken from an adult with an advanced solid tumor such as melanoma, head and neck, liver or kidney cancer. CDR3 bases: TGCAGCCTCGGCCGGGGCCCCACAGATACGCAGTATTTT. Translating it yields CSLGRGPTDTQYF.